The present TCR beta chain was sequenced within a study of CD4 T cells in relation to SARS-CoV-2 and coronaviruses (dated by TCRdb to the early 2020s). With respect to the entire study: A median age of around 38 years, with a range of about 20 to 75 years, was recorded for the full convalescent cohort of 12 to 13 patients. A different TCR-beta assay, based on Illumina, was used to sequence expansion assays from other donors in the study. The Adaptive Biotechnologies TCR-sequencing kit was used to sequence samples from a few pre-COVID donors and the naive versus memory experiments, whereas other data were Illumina-based. At the level of individual TCR clonotypes, the study measured memory CD4+ T cell crossreactivity between SARS-CoV-2 spike protein and common cold coronavirus spike proteins. Using patient-derived lymphoblastoid cell lines, the shared crossreactive spike epitopes were mapped to their HLA restriction. Among the roughly twelve convalescent patients, 8 males and 4 females were included, and two of the subjects were Hispanic. Broad study findings and their caveats: No donor contributed both pre-pandemic and post-infection samples, which limited tracing the source of pre-existing responses. Sequencing of naive versus memory cells indicated that the assay detects memory recall responses, not primary responses primed during culture. Small numbers of patients and of tested TCRs limited the study. Because the crossreactivity analysis focused on spike protein, crossreactivity against other viral proteins was not assessed. Compared with monoreactive clones, crossreactive clones had significantly weaker SARS-CoV-2-driven expansion, a result consistent with antigenic imprinting. Memory CD4+ clonotypes crossrecognizing SARS-CoV-2 and at least one common cold coronavirus spike were found in approximately 65% of donors.

Comments on this clone: The antigen it recognizes is unknown. The sample holds no much larger clone one base away, and base qualities are not on file.

CDR3 length: 12 amino acids, cysteine to phenylalanine. Here the CDR3 DNA is all that survives: 36 bases in frame from base 1. The germline V gene (reference sequence) yields LGHDT for CDR1 and YNNKEL for CDR2. Trimming takes 2 bases from V and 3 bases from J, and the germline ends sit 5 bases apart. DNA from uncultured naive and memory CD4+ T cells underwent immunoSEQ TCR-beta sequencing at deep resolution. The original methods were these. During preprocessing, nonproductive sequences were discarded, as were any CDR3s that did not begin with C, did not end with F or W, or were shorter than 7 amino acids. Cultured and uncultured naive and memory CD4+ repertoires were searched for previously identified spike- and CEF-reactive CDR3s. After three terminal residues were trimmed from each end, CDR3 homology was quantified as pairwise Levenshtein distance using the stringdist R package. TCRdb carries this immuneACCESS record with in-frame sequences only. Its versions omit some clonotypes, under half of them owing to an unresolved V gene in the studies checked, with the rest unexplained. The V and J calls and clone size were taken over from that table, and D and trimming were inferred from the DNA. The sample data list roughly 36,000 clones, and over 75% of these were observed just once. Around 3.3% of the sample is held by the ten biggest clonotypes.

Naive and memory CD4+ T cells were separated from cryopreserved PBMCs through CD4 enrichment, which was followed by EasySep naive CD4+ T cell enrichment. Ficoll-Paque PLUS gradient centrifugation was used to isolate PBMCs from either whole blood or leukapheresis product. PBMCs were either used fresh in the expansion assay or cryopreserved at -140 degrees C. The QIAamp Micro DNA Kit was used to extract genomic DNA from the CD4+ T cells. Sequenced: memory CD4+ T cells from PBMCs. What this sample's cell subset or site label stands for: memory (non-naive) CD4+ T cells. This sequence was found in an adult with COVID-19. The chain is assembled from TRBV3-1 (or the pseudogene TRBV3-2) and TRBJ2-7; no D segment can be confidently identified. The bases read TGTGCCAGCAGCCAATCCCGCTACGAGCAGTACTTC. The translation is CASSQSRYEQYF.